One sample yielded the 31 T cell receptor beta chains listed below, sequenced in a study of blood T cell repertoires in COVID-19. Libraries were prepared by immunoSEQ multiplex PCR; TCRdb keeps only in-frame clonotypes and omits some of them. The table has about 430,000 clones, over 75% seen once. The sequencing input was PBMCs or T cells enriched from blood (not recorded which). The receptors stem from a woman aged 25 to 39 with acute COVID-19.

This clone was picked up one time. The chain employs TRBV9 and TRBJ1-1, with 7 bases lining up with TRBD1. In germline, CDR1 is SGDLS, CDR2 YYNGEE. J gave up 6 bases and V 0 bases, and 11 bases lay outside the gene matches. This CDR3 contains 16 residues. CDR3 sequence (DNA): TGTGCCAGCAGCGTAGCCCTCGGTTTTGACAGGGCTGAAGCTTTCTTT. Its translation is CASSVALGFDRAEAFF. The full variable domain, in which reference TRBV9 and TRBJ1-1 provide the parts outside the CDR3, is DSGVTQTPKHLITATGQRVTLRCSPRSGDLSVYWYQQSLDQGLQFLIQYYNGEERAKGNILERFSAQQFPDLHSELNLSSLELGDSALYFCASSVALGFDRAEAFFGQGTRLTVV.

This clone has just a few counts. The CDR3 here is CASSEEGVPNSPLHF. In nucleotides, the CDR3 is TGTGCCAGCAGTGAGGAGGGAGTCCCTAATTCACCCCTCCACTTT. This chain links TRBV6-4 with TRBJ1-6; D is ambiguous. The CDR3 sequence is 15 residues long. Deletions cut 3 bases from V and 6 bases from J, with 12 bases between. CDR1 and CDR2 from the germline V gene are MRHNA and SNTAGT.

J is TRBJ2-1 and V is TRBV2; no definite D call. From germline, CDR1 is SNHLY and CDR2 FYNNEI. The CDR3 loop spans 13 amino acids. With 1 base removed from V and 9 bases from J, the gap between germline ends came to 10 bases. For the CDR3, the DNA is TGTGCCAGCAGTGAAGTTTTAGTTGGTGAGCAGTTCTTC. Protein product: CASSEVLVGEQFF.

The rearrangement uses TRBV5-1 and TRBJ2-6; perhaps TRBD2 as D (5 bases). Germline V lookup: CDR1 SGHRS, CDR2 YFSETQ. The CDR3 has 18 residues. Deletions cut 5 bases from V and 1 base from J, with 19 bases between. Here the CDR3 reads CASRRGLVNLSGANVLTF. The CDR3 region has the DNA TGCGCCAGCAGAAGAGGGCTTGTCAACCTATCTGGGGCCAACGTCCTGACTTTC.

The chain has TRBV3-1 (or the pseudogene TRBV3-2) and TRBJ1-1, with a weak D call TRBD1 (6 bases). Trimming pared 3 bases from V and 1 base from J, leaving 6 bases between. Germline CDR1 and CDR2: LGHDT and YNNKEL (reference sequence). The CDR3 is made up of 13 amino acids. The CDR3 coding sequence is TGTGCCAGCAGCCAGGGACAGAACACTGAAGCTTTCTTT. This encodes CASSQGQNTEAFF.

J is TRBJ2-2 and V is TRBV24-1; TRBD1 agrees at 9 bases. The germline V gene has CDR1 KGHDR and CDR2 SFDVKD. The CDR3 extends over 17 amino acids. The V and J ends lost 4 bases and 6 bases, in that order; junction bases with no gene match: 11. The CDR3, as DNA: TGTGCCACCAGTGACCCAGGGACAGGGTTTCCCCCCGGGGAGCTGTTTTTT. Its translation: CATSDPGTGFPPGELFF.

This chain links TRBV27 with TRBJ2-7; D gene unclear. This CDR3 has 13 residues. Between the trimmed V and J ends, which lost 3 bases and 2 bases, there was a span of 8 bases. The V gene's germline CDR1 is MNHEY and CDR2 SMNVEV (reference sequence). The CDR3, as DNA: TGTGCCAGCAGTTTCGGCGGAACCTACGAGCAGTACTTC. This sequence encodes CASSFGGTYEQYF.

The genes are TRBV4-2 and TRBJ1-1; D is unclear. The V gene lost 5 bases and the J gene lost 2 bases, with 6 bases spanning the gap. CDR3 length: 12 amino acids. The germline CDR1 and CDR2 sequences are LGHNA and YNFKEQ. Written as DNA, the CDR3 is TGTGCCAGCAGCGAGATTAACACTGAAGCTTTCTTT. Protein: CASSEINTEAFF.

On this clone itself: The DNA is omitted, as the CDR3 cannot be located on it reliably, and the CDR3 follows TCRdb's listing. The chain uses TRBV6-2 or TRBV6-3 and TRBJ1-1; TRBD1, the table's D call, was not compared with the DNA. CDR1 and CDR2 from the germline V gene are MNHEY and SVGEGT. The CDR3 has 19 amino acids, counting both end residues. The CDR3 loop reads CASSTSRGQGALGNTEAFF.

This chain links TRBV6-5 with TRBJ2-7, with a possible D match to TRBD2 (6 bases). Germline CDR1 reads MNHEY; CDR2 reads SVGAGI. The ends were cut back, 6 bases at V and 4 bases at J, with 16 bases in the middle. The CDR3 spans 14 residues. The CDR3 nucleotides read TGTGCCAGCAGAGGTAGCGGTCTGGGGTACGAGCAGTACTTC. Translation gives CASRGSGLGYEQYF.

This chain links TRBV3-1 (or the pseudogene TRBV3-2) with TRBJ1-4, with D hard to call. Germline V gene lookup returns CDR1 LGHDT and CDR2 YNNKEL (reference sequence). V gave up 2 bases and J gave up 0 bases, with 16 bases separating them. The CDR3 is 18 amino acids. In nucleotides, the CDR3 is TGTGCCAGCAGCCAAATTCCGGAGGACCTTGCAACTAATGAAAAACTGTTTTTT. Encoded protein: CASSQIPEDLATNEKLFF.

The chain is built from TRBV9 and TRBJ1-1; D is ambiguous. CDR3 length equals 15 residues. The V gene's germline CDR1 is SGDLS and CDR2 YYNGEE. Trimming took off 0 bases at V and 4 bases at J, with 13 bases between the two ends. Here the CDR3 reads CASSVGRGLGTEAFF. The DNA of the CDR3 is TGTGCCAGCAGCGTAGGGAGAGGTTTGGGCACTGAAGCTTTCTTT. Based on the CDR3 plus reference TRBV9 and TRBJ1-1, the full variable domain is DSGVTQTPKHLITATGQRVTLRCSPRSGDLSVYWYQQSLDQGLQFLIQYYNGEERAKGNILERFSAQQFPDLHSELNLSSLELGDSALYFCASSVGRGLGTEAFFGQGTRLTVV.

This chain links TRBV7-2 with TRBJ1-2; D may be TRBD1 (5 bases). V was shortened by 1 base and J by 2 bases, with 8 bases between the two germline ends. Germline CDR1 is SGHTA and CDR2 is FQGNSA. This CDR3 comprises 14 residues. The DNA of the CDR3 is TGTGCCAGCAGCTTAGAGGGACTCAACTATGGCTACACCTTC. It specifies CASSLEGLNYGYTF.

This chain uses TRBV24-1 with TRBJ1-1; D is possibly TRBD1 (5 bases). CDR3 length: 11 amino acids. V lost 5 bases to trimming and J lost 10 bases, with 10 bases between them. CDR1 KGHDR and CDR2 SFDVKD come from the germline V gene. The CDR3 nucleotides read TGTGCCACCAGTGCCGGGGGGAGAGCTTTCTTT. Amino acid sequence: CATSAGGRAFF.

This rearrangement joins TRBV5-1 to TRBJ2-3; TRBD2 is a possible D gene (6 bases). V was cut by 4 bases and J by 6 bases, with 21 bases left in between. The CDR3 has 16 residues. Germline lookup yields CDR1 SGHRS and CDR2 YFSETQ. This CDR3 is CASSRTSLGPQDTQYF. The CDR3 nucleotides are TGCGCCAGCAGCCGTACTAGCTTGGGACCTCAGGATACGCAGTATTTT.

J is TRBJ2-7 and V is TRBV3-1 (or the pseudogene TRBV3-2), with D possibly matching TRBD2 (6 bases). Trimming removed 1 base at V and 6 bases at J, with 7 bases between. CDR1 and CDR2 from the germline V gene are LGHDT and YNNKEL (reference sequence). CDR3 length: 12 amino acids. The CDR3 reads CASSQVEGEQYF. The CDR3 DNA reads TGTGCCAGCAGCCAAGTGGAGGGCGAGCAGTACTTC.

This chain connects TRBV6-5 to TRBJ1-2, with D perhaps TRBD1 (6 bases). V shed 7 bases and J shed 4 bases, with 19 bases lying between them. The germline gives CDR1 MNHEY, CDR2 SVGAGI. This CDR3 comprises 15 residues. Here the CDR3 reads CASTLEGGGTYGYTF. The CDR3 bases are TGTGCCAGCACCCTAGAGGGGGGGGGAACCTATGGCTACACCTTC.

The chain carries TRBV20-1 and TRBJ2-7; D possibly corresponds to TRBD1 (5 bases). CDR3 length: 13 residues. The V end lost 3 bases, the J end lost 6 bases, and 15 bases lay between the germline ends. The germline V gene has CDR1 DFQATT and CDR2 SNEGSKA (reference sequence). CDR3 sequence reads: CSASLDNPLEQYF. In nucleotides, the CDR3 is TGCAGTGCTAGTTTGGACAATCCACTCGAGCAGTACTTC.

This chain links TRBV9 with TRBJ2-5, with TRBD2 matching over 12 bases. CDR1 is SGDLS and CDR2 is YYNGEE in the germline V gene. With V trimmed by 4 bases and J by 5 bases, 3 bases remained unmatched. The CDR3 length is 14 residues. Here the CDR3 DNA reads TGTGCCAGCAGCCTAGCGGGGGGGCCCGAGACCCAGTACTTC. It specifies CASSLAGGPETQYF.

This chain joins TRBV24-1 and TRBJ2-1; 9 bases agree with TRBD1. The CDR3 spans 16 residues. The germline V gene encodes CDR1 KGHDR and CDR2 SFDVKD. The ends lost 3 bases at V and 4 bases at J; junction bases unmatched: 6. The CDR3 bases are TGTGCCACCAGTGATCCGACAGGGGGGGATTACAATGAGCAGTTCTTC. It is translated as CATSDPTGGDYNEQFF.

The CDR3 DNA sequence: TGTGCCAGCAGTCTTCAGGGACAGGGGGCTCACGAGCAGTACTTC. Its protein product is CASSLQGQGAHEQYF. The chain uses TRBV27 and TRBJ2-7; 12 bases fit TRBD1. Trimming removed 5 bases from V and 5 bases from J; junction bases left unmatched: 7. CDR3 length: 15 amino acids. Per the germline V gene, CDR1 is MNHEY and CDR2 is SMNVEV (reference sequence).

V is TRBV5-1 and J is TRBJ2-3, with TRBD2 matching 14 bases. This CDR3 has 18 residues. The germline gives CDR1 SGHRS, CDR2 YFSETQ. V lost 4 bases to trimming and J lost 2 bases; unmatched junction nucleotides: 9. The CDR3 here is CASSLGTSGGRLTDTQYF. The CDR3 coding sequence is TGCGCCAGCAGCCTCGGGACTAGCGGGGGACGACTCACAGATACGCAGTATTTT. Supplemented by reference TRBV5-1 and TRBJ2-3, the full variable domain reads KAGVTQTPRYLIKTRGQQVTLSCSPISGHRSVSWYQQTPGQGLQFLFEYFSETQRNKGNFPGRFSGRQFSNSRSEMNVSTLELGDSALYLCASSLGTSGGRLTDTQYFGPGTRLTVL.

Notes on this clone: Distinct nucleotide sequences in the sample also encode this CDR3. V is TRBV2 and J is TRBJ2-7, with 12 nucleotides matching TRBD2. J was trimmed by 2 bases and V by 6 bases; bases with no gene match: 5. CDR1 and CDR2 from the germline V gene are SNHLY and FYNNEI. This CDR3 contains 15 residues. Here the CDR3 reads CASRPTSGGTYEQYF. CDR3 DNA: TGTGCCAGCAGGCCGACTAGCGGGGGTACCTACGAGCAGTACTTC.

The chain is built from TRBV18 and TRBJ2-1, with 8 bases aligning to TRBD2. Germline CDR1 KGHSH, CDR2 LQKENI. The junction had 6 bases not matched to a gene; V was cut back by 2 bases and J by 6 bases. The CDR3 spans 15 residues. DNA for the CDR3: TGTGCCAGCTCACCAGTCGGGGGGGCCGCCAATGAGCAGTTCTTC. Amino acids: CASSPVGGAANEQFF. The entire variable domain, with the rest obtained from reference TRBV18 and TRBJ2-1, is as follows: NAGVMQNPRHLVRRRGQEARLRCSPMKGHSHVYWYRQLPEEGLKFMVYLQKENIIDESGMPKERFSAEFPKEGPSILRIQQVVRGDSAAYFCASSPVGGAANEQFFGPGTRLTVL.

The V and J genes are TRBV10-3 and TRBJ2-2; D uncertain. The V and J ends lost 3 bases and 8 bases respectively, with 4 bases between them. This CDR3 spans 11 amino acids. CDR1 and CDR2 from the germline V gene are ENHRY and SYGVKD. In nucleotides, the CDR3 is TGTGCCATCAGTGACCGGGGGGAGCTGTTTTTT. The encoded protein is CAISDRGELFF.

V and J are TRBV5-4 and TRBJ1-1; D uncertain. Germline CDR1 is SGHNT and CDR2 is YYREEE (reference sequence). The CDR3 is made up of 15 amino acids. The V and J ends lost 1 base and 2 bases respectively, with 12 bases between them. CDR3 nucleotide sequence: TGTGCCAGCAGCTTGTCCCCCCGAGAAAACACTGAAGCTTTCTTT. Protein product: CASSLSPRENTEAFF.

This clone was picked up a small number of times. The chain combines TRBV24-1 with TRBJ2-1; D is possibly TRBD2 (5 bases). CDR3 length: 13 amino acids. V lost 9 bases and J lost 5, with 13 bases in between. Germline V gene data show CDR1 as KGHDR and CDR2 as SFDVKD. CDR3 residues: CATGIALHNEQFF. CDR3 nucleotide sequence: TGTGCCACCGGGATAGCGCTACACAATGAGCAGTTCTTC.

The chain joins TRBV24-1 to TRBJ2-1; D is unclear. The germline CDR1 and CDR2 sequences are KGHDR and SFDVKD. CDR3 length equals 14 residues. Trimming took off 3 bases at V and 4 bases at J, with 9 bases between the two ends. CDR3 DNA sequence: TGTGCCACCAGTGATCCTGACACTTACAATGAGCAGTTCTTC. Translating gives CATSDPDTYNEQFF.

This clone was counted only a few times. The chain recombines TRBV7-2 with TRBJ2-7; 7 nucleotides agree with TRBD1. CDR3 length equals 15 residues. The V gene end was trimmed by 6 bases and the J gene end by 4 bases; junction bases not matched to a gene: 12. CDR1 is SGHTA, CDR2 FQGNSA, per germline. Here the CDR3 DNA reads TGTGCCAGCAGTTGGCCGGGCAGGGGGTTGTACGAGCAGTACTTC. As protein: CASSWPGRGLYEQYF.

This chain joins TRBV5-4 and TRBJ1-6, with a tentative D call TRBD1 (6 bases). V was trimmed by 0 bases and J by 9 bases, leaving 13 bases between them. Germline V gene data show CDR1 as SGHNT and CDR2 as YYREEE (reference sequence). The CDR3 has 15 residues. The CDR3 sequence is CASSLDRGASSPLHF. The CDR3 coding sequence is TGTGCCAGCAGCTTGGATCGGGGGGCAAGTTCACCCCTCCACTTT.

The chain has TRBV28 and TRBJ1-1, with D unresolved. Germline CDR1 reads MDHEN; CDR2 reads SYDVKM. The length of the CDR3 is 13 residues. The germline V and J ends were trimmed by 6 bases and 6 bases, with 14 bases remaining between them. CDR3 coding DNA: TGTGCCAGCAGGACGCGGACTGTGGCTGAAGCTTTCTTT. This gives the protein CASRTRTVAEAFF.